This TCR beta chain appears in the sequencing data of a study of persistence of HIV-infected CD4 T cells. As for the study in general: Suppressive ART had lasted a median of approximately 8 years.

Details on this clone: Antigen: not known.

The immunoSEQ assay was version 4, run in survey mode. TCRdb's copy holds only in-frame clones and misses some; the assay was immunoSEQ multiplex PCR. The sample includes around 35,000 clones, approximately 86% of them seen just once. Anti-CD3/anti-CD28 beads served as a nonspecific positive control stimulus. Sorting of responding CD4+ T cells relied on upregulated CD40 ligand together with CD69. Germline values: CDR1 SGDLS, CDR2 YYNGEE. V shed 0 bases and J shed 0 bases, with 10 bases lying between them. The length of the CDR3 is 16 residues. The sequencing here drew on CD4+ T cells sorted from PBMCs after approximately 19-hour stimulation, taken from a patient who received antiretroviral therapy. The receptor was isolated from an adult man with HIV who was CMV-seropositive. V gene TRBV9 combines with J gene TRBJ2-1; D call uncertain. CDR3 region: CASSVEVLSSYNEQFF. The CDR3 DNA reads as TGTGCCAGCAGCGTAGAGGTCCTGAGCTCCTACAATGAGCAGTTCTTC.